A selection of T cell receptor beta chains follows, all from one sample in a study of shared clonotypes between healthy human individuals. Produced via immunoSEQ multiplex PCR; TCRdb's table is partial and in-frame only. Of some 500,000 clones in the sample, about 80% were seen once. The sample consisted of PBMCs. The receptors here all came from a woman between 40 and 50 years old in good health. Some clones in this sample may be carry-over from other donors' samples. The CDR3 runs from the conserved cysteine through the conserved F or W. D genes are given only for firm matches. Only part of the rows carry a size: once, few, many, or a class if the clone is expanded.

CDR3 DNA | CDR3 protein | D gene | V gene | CDR3 length | clone size | J gene
TGTGCCAGCAGCAAGCTTACGGCTAGCGGGAGAGATACGCAGTATTTT | CASSKLTASGRDTQYF | TRBD2 | TRBV5-6 | 16 | NA | TRBJ2-3
TGCGCCAGCAGCTCCGCTCCCCCAGGGGGCGTAGCGGGTTCTGGGGCCAACGTCCTGACTTTC | CASSSAPPGGVAGSGANVLTF | NA | TRBV5-1 | 21 | NA | TRBJ2-6
TGTGCCACCGCCCATAACACAGATACGCAGTATTTT | CATAHNTDTQYF | NA | TRBV10-3 | 12 | NA | TRBJ2-3
TGTGCCAGCAGCGAGGATAGCGGGAGGGCCTACGAGCAGTACTTC | CASSEDSGRAYEQYF | TRBD2 | TRBV2 | 15 | NA | TRBJ2-7
TGCGCCAGCAGCCAAAACAGGGGGTTGTATGAAAAACTGTTTTTT | CASSQNRGLYEKLFF | TRBD1 | TRBV4-1 | 15 | NA | TRBJ1-4
TGTGCCTGGTGTAACCCGGGACTAGCGGGGGACAATGAGCAGTTCTTC | CAWCNPGLAGDNEQFF | TRBD2 | TRBV30 | 16 | NA | TRBJ2-1
TGTGCCAGCAACCGTTACAGGGGACTCGACTATGGCTACACCTTC | CASNRYRGLDYGYTF | TRBD1 | TRBV5-6 | 15 | NA | TRBJ1-2
TGTGCCAGCAGCTTGGGGCGGGGGAATCAGCCCCAGCATTTT | CASSLGRGNQPQHF | NA | TRBV11-3 | 14 | NA | TRBJ1-5
TGTGCCAGCAGGCTAGGCCCCTACAATGAGCAGTTCTTC | CASRLGPYNEQFF | NA | TRBV2 | 13 | NA | TRBJ2-1
TGTGCCACCAGCAGAGATCGGGCTGGGGGGACCCAGTACTTC | CATSRDRAGGTQYF | NA | TRBV15 | 14 | NA | TRBJ2-5
TGTGCCAGCAGCTCCGACCGACTAGCGGGCCAAGAGACCCAGTACTTC | CASSSDRLAGQETQYF | TRBD2 | TRBV7-3 | 16 | NA | TRBJ2-5
TGTGCCAGCTCACCAACGGGGCTCGCCTACGAGCAGTACTTC | CASSPTGLAYEQYF | NA | TRBV18 | 14 | once | TRBJ2-7
TGTGCCAGCAGTTACTCCTTGGAGCAGGAGCATGAAGCTTTCTTT | CASSYSLEQEHEAFF | NA | TRBV6-6 | 15 | NA | TRBJ1-1
TGTGCCAGCAGTGATCGGGCGGTCAACGAGCAGTACTTC | CASSDRAVNEQYF | NA | TRBV25-1 | 13 | many | TRBJ2-7
TGTGCCAGCAGAGGACAGGCCACAGCTAATGAAAAACTGTTTTTT | CASRGQATANEKLFF | TRBD1 | TRBV2 | 15 | NA | TRBJ1-4
TGTGCCAGCGGATTCACGTTAGCGGATACGCAGTATTTT | CASGFTLADTQYF | NA | TRBV11-2 | 13 | many | TRBJ2-3
TGTGCCAGCAGGCTGCTTCGGGTTACAGATACGCAGTATTTT | CASRLLRVTDTQYF | NA | TRBV2 | 14 | NA | TRBJ2-3
TGTGCCAGCAGTTACCCGAGGACAGGGGGAGAAAAACTGTTTTTT | CASSYPRTGGEKLFF | TRBD1 | TRBV6-6 | 15 | NA | TRBJ1-4
TGTGCCAGCTCACCGGGACAGGGGGCCAATCAGCCCCAGCATTTT | CASSPGQGANQPQHF | TRBD1 | TRBV18 | 15 | NA | TRBJ1-5
TGTGCCAGCAGCTTAGTGCGGGAGCAGTACTTC | CASSLVREQYF | NA | TRBV7-2 | 11 | NA | TRBJ2-7
TGTGCCTGGAATAGGCGGCGCGAAAAACTGTTTTTT | CAWNRRREKLFF | NA | TRBV30 | 12 | NA | TRBJ1-4
TGTGCCAGCAGTGAGTACTTCCAAGAGACCCAGTACTTC | CASSEYFQETQYF | NA | TRBV2 | 13 | NA | TRBJ2-5
TGTGCCAGCAGCTGGGGACTAGCGGGATCCACAGATACGCAGTATTTT | CASSWGLAGSTDTQYF | TRBD2 | TRBV5-4 | 16 | NA | TRBJ2-3
TGTGCCAGCAGCGCGGGAGTTCGGCAAGAGACCCAGTACTTC | CASSAGVRQETQYF | NA | TRBV9 | 14 | NA | TRBJ2-5
TGTGCCAGCAGTTGGGACTTTGGGACCCGCACAGATACGCAGTATTTT | CASSWDFGTRTDTQYF | NA | TRBV28 | 16 | once | TRBJ2-3
TGCGCCAGCAGCTTGGGGGACAGGATGAATGGCTACACCTTC | CASSLGDRMNGYTF | TRBD1 | TRBV5-1 | 14 | NA | TRBJ1-2
TGTGCCAGCAGCTTCTACGCCGGCAGCTACAATGAGCAGTTCTTC | CASSFYAGSYNEQFF | NA | TRBV5-6 | 15 | NA | TRBJ2-1
TGTGCCAGCAGCACAGGTAGCACAGATACGCAGTATTTT | CASSTGSTDTQYF | NA | TRBV6-1 | 13 | NA | TRBJ2-3
TGTGCCAGCGATGGGGGCTACGAGCAGTACTTC | CASDGGYEQYF | NA | TRBV19 | 11 | NA | TRBJ2-7
TGTGCCAGCAGAGACAGGGGGAACACTGAAGCTTTCTTT | CASRDRGNTEAFF | TRBD1 | TRBV28 | 13 | NA | TRBJ1-1
TGTGCCAGCAGTCCCACCCCCTCCGCTCGTGGGGTTAACTATGGCTACACCTTC | CASSPTPSARGVNYGYTF | NA | TRBV27 | 18 | NA | TRBJ1-2
TGTGCCAGCAGCATGGGACAGACCTACGAGCAGTACTTC | CASSMGQTYEQYF | TRBD1 | TRBV7-9 | 13 | NA | TRBJ2-7
TGTGCCAGCTCACTTACCGGGACAGAAAGCTCCTACGAGCAGTACTTC | CASSLTGTESSYEQYF | TRBD1 | TRBV18 | 16 | NA | TRBJ2-7
TGCGCCAGCAGCTTGGTGGTCGGCCGGGACGGACTCTACGAGCAGTACTTC | CASSLVVGRDGLYEQYF | NA | TRBV5-1 | 17 | NA | TRBJ2-7
TGTGCCAGTTCGAGCCATCATCCCTACAATGAGCAGTTCTTC | CASSSHHPYNEQFF | NA | TRBV25-1 | 14 | NA | TRBJ2-1
TGTGCCAGCAGTTACCCGGGACAGGGCCGCAATCAGCCCCAGCATTTT | CASSYPGQGRNQPQHF | TRBD1 | TRBV6-6 | 16 | NA | TRBJ1-5
TGTGCCACCAAGGGCAGGGGCCCTTCTCGCGAGCAGTACTTC | CATKGRGPSREQYF | NA | TRBV6-5 | 14 | many | TRBJ2-7